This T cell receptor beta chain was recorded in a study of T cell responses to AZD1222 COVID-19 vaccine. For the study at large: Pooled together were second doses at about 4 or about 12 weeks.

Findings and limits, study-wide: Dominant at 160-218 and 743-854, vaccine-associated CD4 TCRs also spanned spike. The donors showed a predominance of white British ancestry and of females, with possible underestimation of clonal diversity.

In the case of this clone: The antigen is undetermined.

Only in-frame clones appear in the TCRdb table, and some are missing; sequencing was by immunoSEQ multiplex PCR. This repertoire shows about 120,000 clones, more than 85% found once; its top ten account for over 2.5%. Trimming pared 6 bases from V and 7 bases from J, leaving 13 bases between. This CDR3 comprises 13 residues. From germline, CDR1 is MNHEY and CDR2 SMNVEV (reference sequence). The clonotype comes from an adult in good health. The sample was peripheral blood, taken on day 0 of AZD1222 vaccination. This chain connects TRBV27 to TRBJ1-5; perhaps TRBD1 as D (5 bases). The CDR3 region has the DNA TGTGCCAGCAGGCCCCAGGGCGCCCAGCCCCAGCATTTT. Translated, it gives CASRPQGAQPQHF.